The 27 T cell receptor beta chains below were found in one sample sequenced in a study of T cells in Graves' hyperthyroidism and ophthalmopathy. Researchers amplified the TCR beta CDR3 regions from RNA transcripts. The primer set for the first-round RT-PCR of the TCR CDR3 was HTBI. TCRdb itself ran the multiplex PCR reads through MiXCR, one entry per CDR3 protein. The sample lists 660,000 or so distinct CDR3 sequences, nearly 45% occurring once. The sequenced material came from peripheral blood or thyroid tissue (not recorded which). The source of these receptors is an adult man with Graves' disease, either hyperthyroidism or ophthalmopathy (not recorded which).

Many counts were recorded for this clonotype. This chain joins TRBV24-1 and TRBJ1-2; possibly TRBD1 for D (5 bases). The germline gives CDR1 KGHDR, CDR2 SFDVKD. V lost 3 bases and J lost 4, with 11 bases in between. The CDR3 is 14 amino acids. CDR3 sequence reads: CATSDAETAYGYTF. CDR3 nucleotide sequence: TGTGCCACCAGTGATGCCGAGACAGCCTATGGCTACACCTTC.

This clonotype was counted a few times. The chain combines TRBV7-2 with TRBJ2-7; the D call may be TRBD1 or TRBD2 (6 bases each). CDR1 and CDR2 (germline): SGHTA, FQGNSA. V was shortened by 3 bases and J by 6 bases, with 9 bases between the two germline ends. The CDR3 is made up of 12 amino acids. In nucleotides, the CDR3 is TGTGCCAGCAGCTTGAAGGGGGGCGAGCAGTACTTC. This translates into CASSLKGGEQYF.

In the case of this clonotype: A much larger clone sits a single nucleotide away, making a read error possible. V is TRBV11-2 and J is TRBJ1-1, with a possible D match to TRBD1 (5 bases). The CDR3 loop spans 14 amino acids. Trimming took off 4 bases at V and 4 bases at J, with 13 bases between the two ends. In germline, CDR1 is SGHAT, CDR2 FQNNGV. CDR3: CASSSGTMTTEAFF. As DNA, the CDR3 is TGTGCCAGCAGCTCTGGGACCATGACCACTGAAGCTTTCTTT.

This clonotype was seen only a few times. This chain links TRBV12-3 or TRBV12-4 with TRBJ1-4, with TRBD1 matching over 7 bases. The trim removed 5 bases at V and 8 bases at J, leaving 8 bases unmatched. The CDR3 is made up of 14 amino acids. DNA for the CDR3: TGTGCCAGCAGTCCGTTAGGGACAGCGGAAAAACTGTTTTTT. It is translated as CASSPLGTAEKLFF.

This clonotype was recorded at least ten times. The V and J genes are TRBV7-2 and TRBJ1-6; weak D call: TRBD1 (5 bases). The V gene lost 6 bases and the J gene lost 10 bases, with 16 bases spanning the gap. The CDR3 sequence is 14 residues long. The germline V gene encodes CDR1 SGHTA and CDR2 FQGNSA. For the CDR3, the DNA is TGTGCCAGCAGATACACGGAGGGGAGGTCACCCCTCCACTTT. This encodes CASRYTEGRSPLHF.

The V call is TRBV7-8, the J call TRBJ2-5, with 7 positions matching TRBD1. With 0 bases clipped from V and 3 bases from J, the junction kept 7 bases outside the gene matches. Germline lookup yields CDR1 SGHVS and CDR2 FQNEAQ. This CDR3 has 16 amino acids. The CDR3 region is CASSLARTGQKETQYF. DNA of the CDR3: TGTGCCAGCAGCTTAGCGCGGACAGGCCAAAAAGAGACCCAGTACTTC.

This clonotype was observed a few times. The chain has TRBV11-2 and TRBJ1-2, with D unresolved. The CDR3 loop spans 14 amino acids. Germline V CDR1 and CDR2: SGHAT, FQNNGV. The V end was cut by 5 bases, the J end by 4 bases, with 14 bases between. The CDR3 nucleotides are TGTGCCAGCAGCCACATTGTAGGGTTCTATGGCTACACCTTC. Encoded protein: CASSHIVGFYGYTF.

This rearrangement joins TRBV6-1 to TRBJ1-2, with D perhaps matching TRBD1 (5 bases). Germline CDR1 is MNHNS and CDR2 is SASEGT. V lost 3 bases and J 4 bases, leaving 15 bases between the germline ends. The CDR3 is made up of 15 amino acids. CDR3 protein: CASSDLLRQTYGYTF. The DNA of the CDR3 is TGTGCCAGCAGTGATTTACTCCGACAGACCTATGGCTACACCTTC.

The rearrangement links TRBV20-1 to TRBJ1-1; TRBD1 matches at 9 bases. The CDR3 sequence is 16 residues long. Germline V gene lookup returns CDR1 DFQATT and CDR2 SNEGSKA (reference sequence). V lost 3 bases and J lost 2; bases outside the gene matches: 10. CDR3 coding DNA: TGCAGTGCTAGCCGTCCCGGGACAGGGCTTAACACTGAAGCTTTCTTT. It is translated as CSASRPGTGLNTEAFF.

This clonotype was detected ten times or more. The chain combines TRBV7-2 with TRBJ1-1, with D uncertain. Germline CDR1 is SGHTA and CDR2 is FQGNSA. The CDR3 consists of 14 residues. V lost 2 bases and J 1 base, leaving 8 bases between the germline ends. CDR3 region: CASSLSRANTEAFF. CDR3 DNA: TGTGCCAGCAGCTTAAGTAGGGCGAACACTGAAGCTTTCTTT.

This clonotype came up a few times. The chain joins TRBV19 to TRBJ1-5, with 11 bases that match TRBD1. The CDR3 contains 15 residues. Germline-derived CDR1 and CDR2 are LNHDA and SQIVND (reference sequence). V gave up 5 bases and J gave up 5 bases; unmatched junction bases: 5. As DNA, the CDR3 is TGTGCCAGTAGTTCGGGGACAGGGGGTTATCAGCCCCAGCATTTT. Translation gives CASSSGTGGYQPQHF.

To note about this clonotype: Since a much larger clone is just one base distant, this may be a read error. The chain recombines TRBV20-1 with TRBJ2-7; D remains ambiguous. This CDR3 region has 13 residues. CDR1 and CDR2 (germline): DFQATT, SNEGSKA (reference sequence). The CDR3 DNA reads as TGCAGTGCTAGGGTTGGCGGATCCTACGGGCAGTACTTC. Translating gives CSARVGGSYGQYF.

About this clonotype itself: No DNA is shown, since the ends of the CDR3 on it are uncertain; the CDR3 is the one TCRdb lists. The gene calls are TRBV25-1 and TRBJ1-6. The CDR3 region is 19 residues in length, termini included. The germline gives CDR1 MGHDK, CDR2 SYGVNS. CDR3: CASSDLCAWEGTDNSPLHF.

The gene calls are TRBV10-3 and TRBJ1-1, with a tentative D call TRBD1 (6 bases). The CDR3 loop spans 13 amino acids. Germline V gene data show CDR1 as ENHRY and CDR2 as SYGVKD. The ends were cut back, 5 bases at V and 3 bases at J, with 10 bases in the middle. DNA for the CDR3: TGTGCCATCAGTAACAGGGCCCACACTGAAGCTTTCTTT. Protein sequence: CAISNRAHTEAFF.

The V call is TRBV6-6, the J call TRBJ2-7; 11 bases fit TRBD2. CDR1 and CDR2 (germline): MNHNY, SVGAGI (reference sequence). J was trimmed by 3 bases and V by 5 bases; bases with no gene match: 3. CDR3 size: 14 residues. The CDR3 loop reads CASSRGLAVYEQYF. CDR3 sequence (DNA): TGTGCCAGCAGTCGGGGACTAGCGGTCTACGAGCAGTACTTC.

This clonotype turned up a few times. The chain couples TRBV7-8 to TRBJ2-7, with 7 bases matching TRBD2. Germline lookup yields CDR1 SGHVS and CDR2 FQNEAQ. Unmatched junction bases numbered 11, after V lost 3 bases and J lost 6 bases. The CDR3 runs to 15 residues. CDR3 sequence: CASSLGGRTRAEQYF. Here the CDR3 DNA reads TGTGCCAGCAGCTTGGGAGGGCGGACAAGGGCCGAGCAGTACTTC.

This clonotype was observed at least ten times. This chain connects TRBV29-1 to TRBJ2-7; 7 nucleotides agree with TRBD2. V shed 1 base and J 6 bases; nucleotides not matched to a gene: 9. Germline-derived CDR1 and CDR2 are SQVTM and ANQGSEA. The CDR3 runs 14 residues. CDR3 residues: CSVEGSGVGSEQYF. The CDR3 coding sequence is TGCAGCGTTGAAGGAAGCGGGGTAGGCTCCGAGCAGTACTTC.

The chain recombines TRBV7-9 with TRBJ1-1; D might be TRBD1 (5 bases). The length of the CDR3 is 14 residues. Germline-derived CDR1 and CDR2 are SEHNR and FQNEAQ (reference sequence). With 3 bases removed from V and 6 bases from J, the gap between germline ends came to 14 bases. CDR3 sequence: CASSFLGGKAEAFF. CDR3 in DNA: TGTGCCAGCAGCTTCTTGGGGGGGAAGGCTGAAGCTTTCTTT.

This clonotype was recorded a few times. The chain recombines TRBV10-3 with TRBJ2-7; D not resolved. This CDR3 is 17 amino acids long. Germline CDR1 and CDR2: ENHRY and SYGVKD. Trimming removed 3 bases at V and 2 bases at J, with 20 bases between. CDR3 bases: TGTGCCATCAGTGATTCCACAAGACCTGGTGATCCCTACGAGCAGTACTTC. It encodes CAISDSTRPGDPYEQYF.

The chain has TRBV9 and TRBJ2-5; 8 bases line up with TRBD1. Unmatched junction bases numbered 11, after V lost 7 bases and J lost 3 bases. This CDR3 comprises 15 residues. In germline, CDR1 is SGDLS, CDR2 YYNGEE. The CDR3 nucleotides are TGTGCCAGCTCACGCCAGGCAGGGGGCGAAGAGACCCAGTACTTC. It encodes CASSRQAGGEETQYF.

The chain has TRBV20-1 and TRBJ2-7; D uncertain. V gave up 6 bases and J gave up 7 bases, with 19 bases separating them. Germline CDR1 and CDR2: DFQATT and SNEGSKA (reference sequence). This CDR3 is built from 13 residues. CDR3 protein: CSASLEDWWEQYF. The CDR3 nucleotides are TGCAGTGCCAGCCTGGAAGACTGGTGGGAGCAGTACTTC.

This clonotype has only one observation. This chain joins TRBV6-1 and TRBJ1-4; D gene unclear. V shed 4 bases and J shed 3 bases, with 12 bases lying between them. Germline V gives CDR1 MNHNS, CDR2 SASEGT. The CDR3 extends over 15 amino acids. In DNA, the CDR3 is TGTGCCAGCAGTGTTCCGACAACCTCTAATGAAAAACTGTTTTTT. It is translated as CASSVPTTSNEKLFF.

Ten or more counts support this clonotype. The chain couples TRBV19 to TRBJ1-5; D is undetermined. Germline CDR1 LNHDA, CDR2 SQIVND (reference sequence). V was cut by 5 bases and J by 3 bases, with 17 bases left in between. The CDR3 totals 16 residues. The CDR3: CASSWRLSGDNQPQHF. As DNA, the CDR3 is TGTGCCAGTAGTTGGAGGCTATCCGGGGACAATCAGCCCCAGCATTTT.

V gene TRBV2 combines with J gene TRBJ2-7; 7 bases line up with TRBD1. The CDR3 length is 14 residues. J lost 4 bases, V lost 6 bases, and 9 bases had no gene match. Germline assignment: CDR1 SNHLY and CDR2 FYNNEI. This CDR3 reads CASSGQAGGYEQYF. The DNA for the CDR3 is TGTGCCAGCAGCGGACAGGCGGGCGGGTACGAGCAGTACTTC. Together with reference TRBV2 and TRBJ2-7, the CDR3 gives the full variable domain: EPEVTQTPSHQVTQMGQEVILRCVPISNHLYFYWYRQILGQKVEFLVSFYNNEISEKSEIFDDQFSVERPDGSNFTLKIRSTKLEDSAMYFCASSGQAGGYEQYFGPGTRLTVT.

J is TRBJ1-2 and V is TRBV12-3 or TRBV12-4, with a tentative D call TRBD1 (5 bases). There are 15 residues in the CDR3. V lost 7 bases and J 0 bases, leaving 15 bases between the germline ends. For the CDR3, the DNA is TGTGCCAGCACCTGGGACGGTCCTTCTAACTATGGCTACACCTTC. Amino acid sequence: CASTWDGPSNYGYTF.

As for this clonotype: This may arise from a read error, as a much more abundant clone is one base away. The genes are TRBV7-9 and TRBJ1-3; no clear D gene. Trimming took 6 bases from V and 2 from J, leaving 14 bases between them. The CDR3 is 15 amino acids. Germline-derived CDR1 and CDR2 are SEHNR and FQNEAQ (reference sequence). Here the CDR3 reads CASSETSATGNTIYF. The CDR3 DNA sequence: TGTGCCAGCAGTGAAACATCGGCTACTGGAAACACCATATATTTT.

This clonotype was seen at least ten times. The gene calls are TRBV4-1 and TRBJ1-4, with a possible D match to TRBD1 (5 bases). V lost 0 bases and J lost 7, with 6 bases in between. Germline V gene lookup returns CDR1 MGHRA and CDR2 YSYEKL. This CDR3 contains 13 residues. The CDR3 DNA reads as TGCGCCAGCAGCCAAGATCAGGGTGAAAAACTGTTTTTT. Its translation: CASSQDQGEKLFF.